This T cell receptor (beta chain) was recorded in a study of CD8 T cells in ankylosing spondylitis (dated by TCRdb to about 2017). Study-level background: The study set out to find disease-linked TCR variants by profiling T cell receptor beta repertoires in ankylosing spondylitis patients and healthy donors. The full study cohort comprised some 27 ankylosing spondylitis patients and about 110 healthy donors. Peripheral blood was sampled, and synovial fluid was additionally collected from ankylosing spondylitis patients.

Overall study results and their limits: Blood from ankylosing spondylitis patients appeared to be characterized by a TCR beta motif made up of seven or eight highly homologous amino acid variants. In peripheral blood, the disease-linked clones were found at relatively low frequencies and had a CD8+ phenotype. Some motif variants were previously reported in synovial fluid and blood of reactive arthritis patients, suggesting common disease-initiation mechanisms. According to the report, matched synovial fluid samples from ankylosing spondylitis patients were significantly enriched for the disease-linked clones.

In this sample, this clonotype turned up many times. Its cognate antigen has yet to be identified. Per-base qualities were not stored, and no clone one base away is much larger. Sequencing instrument: Illumina HiSeq 2500. Quantitative 5'-RACE with molecular barcodes was the method used to prepare the TCR beta libraries. The published analysis was carried out like this. To identify disease-linked TCR variants, a new computational method was used, one built on a probabilistic model of VDJ rearrangement. Clones were called with MiXCR by TCRdb after fastp trimmed the public reads at Q25, and only in-frame beta chains were retained. Rows with a matching CDR3 protein are joined into one entry that keeps the most common DNA and genes. These V and J calls rely on TCRdb rather than the paper's analysis. Recorded for this sample are 210,000 or so distinct CDR3 sequences; around 8% of them occurred a single time. The ten largest make up 4% to 5% of the sample.

The specimen sequenced was blood, either unsorted or a sorted T cell fraction (not recorded which). This sequence originates from a female donor with ankylosing spondylitis or in good health (not recorded which).

Here the CDR3 is given as CASSLDASGKAQETQYF. The DNA sequence reads TGCGCCAGCAGCTTGGATGCTAGCGGGAAAGCACAAGAGACCCAGTACTTC. The chain is encoded by TRBV5-1 joined to TRBJ2-5; 9 junctional bases match TRBD2. From V the trimming removes 0 bases and from J it removes 2 bases, while the gene matches leave 8 bases of the junction unaccounted for. Via the germline V gene, CDR1 is SGHRS and CDR2 YFSETQ. The CDR3 starts with the cysteine, ends with the phenylalanine, and has 17 residues. Only the CDR3 DNA stays, 51 bases, in frame from base 1.